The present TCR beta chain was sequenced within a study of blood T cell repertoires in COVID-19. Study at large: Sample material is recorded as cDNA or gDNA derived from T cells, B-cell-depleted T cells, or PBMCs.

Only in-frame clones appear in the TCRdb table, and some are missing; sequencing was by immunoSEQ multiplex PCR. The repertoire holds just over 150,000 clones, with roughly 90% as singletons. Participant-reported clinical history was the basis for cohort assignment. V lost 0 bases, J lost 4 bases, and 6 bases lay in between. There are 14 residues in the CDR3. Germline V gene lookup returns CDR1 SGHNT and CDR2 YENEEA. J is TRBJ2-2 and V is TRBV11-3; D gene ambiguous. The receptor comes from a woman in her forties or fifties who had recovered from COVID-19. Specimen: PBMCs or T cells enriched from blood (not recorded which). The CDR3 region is CASSLDSLTGELFF. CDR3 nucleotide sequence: TGTGCCAGCAGCTTAGATAGCCTCACCGGGGAGCTGTTTTTT.